The next 6 T cell receptor beta chains were all read from a single sample in a study of shared clonotypes between healthy human individuals. Here immunoSEQ multiplex PCR was the method, and the copy in TCRdb shows in-frame clones only, minus some. The table records about 2,500,000 clones, 90% to 95% of them present only once. The source material was naive CD4+ T cells sorted from blood. The subset: CD45RA+ positively selected. These receptors were collected from a man between 18 and 29 years old in good health.

Only a few counts were recorded for this clone. The CDR3 DNA sequence: TGTGCCAGCAGTAAACAGATACTGAACACTGAAGCTTTCTTT. Its translation is CASSKQILNTEAFF. The gene calls are TRBV6-1 and TRBJ1-1; no reliable D call. The CDR3 is 14 residues long. In germline, CDR1 is MNHNS, CDR2 SASEGT. Trimming took off 5 bases at V and 0 bases at J, with 10 bases between the two ends.

This rearrangement joins TRBV10-2 to TRBJ1-5, with 8 bases matching TRBD1. The CDR3 contains 15 residues. Germline V gene data show CDR1 as WSHSY and CDR2 as SAAADI. Trimming at V came to 2 bases and at J to 5 bases, leaving 5 bases not matched to a gene. The CDR3 bases are TGCGCCAGCAGTGAGATGGACAGGGCGGATCAGCCCCAGCATTTT. The encoded protein is CASSEMDRADQPQHF.

The chain carries TRBV7-8 and TRBJ2-2, with 8 positions matching TRBD2. There are 15 residues in the CDR3. Trimming removed 5 bases from V and 3 bases from J; junction bases left unmatched: 5. Germline V gene lookup returns CDR1 SGHVS and CDR2 FQNEAQ. CDR3 bases: TGTGCCAGCAGCAAACGGGAGGGCTACACCGGGGAGCTGTTTTTT. Encoded protein: CASSKREGYTGELFF. The full variable domain, rest sourced from reference TRBV7-8 and TRBJ2-2, is GAGVSQSPRYKVAKRGQDVALRCDPISGHVSLFWYQQALGQGPEFLTYFQNEAQLDKSGLPSDRFFAERPEGSVSTLKIQRTQQEDSAVYLCASSKREGYTGELFFGEGSRLTVL.

The chain couples TRBV6-6 to TRBJ1-4, with 9 bases fitting TRBD1. The CDR3 loop spans 14 amino acids. The V and J ends lost 6 bases and 8 bases, in that order; junction bases with no gene match: 7. The germline V gene encodes CDR1 MNHNY and CDR2 SVGAGI (reference sequence). The CDR3: CASRDRGGGEKLFF. DNA for the CDR3: TGTGCCAGCAGAGACAGGGGGGGAGGCGAAAAACTGTTTTTT.

The chain combines TRBV5-1 with TRBJ2-1; TRBD2 aligns across 9 bases. Trimming took 3 bases from V and 8 from J; bases not matched to a gene: 12. Germline V CDR1 and CDR2: SGHRS, YFSETQ. CDR3 size: 16 residues. CDR3 in amino acids: CASSWGASGTIHEQFF. CDR3 DNA sequence: TGCGCCAGCAGCTGGGGGGCTAGCGGGACTATCCATGAGCAGTTCTTC.

The chain recombines TRBV30 with TRBJ1-2; D is possibly TRBD1 (6 bases). From germline, CDR1 is GTSNPN and CDR2 SVGIG (reference sequence). CDR3 length: 12 amino acids. V was shortened by 4 bases and J by 2 bases, with 8 bases between the two germline ends. CDR3 in amino acids: CAWTRGNYGYTF. As DNA, the CDR3 is TGTGCCTGGACCAGGGGCAACTATGGCTACACCTTC.